These T cell receptor beta chains were read from a single sample in a study of CD8+ T cells in alopecia areata. The data were produced by immunoSEQ multiplex PCR, yet TCRdb's version contains in-frame clones alone and is incomplete. Of hundreds of thousands of clones listed, roughly 63% are singletons. Source: CD4+ T cells sorted from blood, taken between weeks 51 and 54, from a patient treated with tofacitinib. These receptors all stem from a human donor with alopecia areata. Each CDR3 is given with its conserved first and last residue. A D gene is named only where the DNA matches it firmly. Rows may omit the clone size; those that give it use once, few, many or a size class.

>TRBV7-8|NA|TRBD2|TRBJ2-7
TGTGCCAGCAGCTTAGTTTCGGGAGGGAGGGGGGAGCAGTACTTC
CASSLVSGGRGEQYF
>TRBV7-9|NA|NA|TRBJ1-5
TGTGCCAGCGGCCTTTCAGACCGAAGCAATCAGCCCCAGCATTTT
CASGLSDRSNQPQHF
>TRBV30|NA|TRBD1|TRBJ2-1
TGTGCCTGGAGGGGGGACAGGGGTGTTAATGAGCAGTTCTTC
CAWRGDRGVNEQFF
>TRBV15|NA|TRBD1|TRBJ2-1
TGTGCCACCAGCAGCACAACGGGACAGGACTTCAATGAGCAGTTCTTC
CATSSTTGQDFNEQFF
>TRBV27|NA|NA|TRBJ2-3
TGTGCCAGCAGTTTGTCCAGGTGGTTCTCGGGTACGCAGTATTTT
CASSLSRWFSGTQYF
>TRBV2|NA|TRBD1|TRBJ2-3
TGTGCCAGCAGTCCTATGGACAGGAGTACGCAGTATTTT
CASSPMDRSTQYF
>TRBV30|NA|NA|TRBJ1-2
TGTGCCTGGTATACCTATGGCTACACCTTC
CAWYTYGYTF
>TRBV9|NA|NA|TRBJ1-3
TGTGCCAGCAGCGTAGCTCCCTCTGGAAACACCATATATTTT
CASSVAPSGNTIYF
>TRBV5-1|NA|NA|TRBJ2-3
TGCGCCAGCAGCCCGGGAGTCACAGATACGCAGTATTTT
CASSPGVTDTQYF
>TRBV5-5|few|NA|TRBJ2-5
TGTGCCAGCAGCTTGTCCCCTAACATGGAAGAGACCCAGTACTTC
CASSLSPNMEETQYF
>TRBV5-1|few|NA|TRBJ2-7
TGCGCCAGCAGCCGTTCCGGTGGAGGCAGGGACTCCTACGAGCAGTACTTC
CASSRSGGGRDSYEQYF
>TRBV29-1|NA|NA|TRBJ1-2
TGCAGCGCCCTGGGGGGCGGTGGCTACACCTTC
CSALGGGGYTF
>TRBV7-3|NA|TRBD1|TRBJ1-1
TGTGCCAGCAGCTTGGAAGGGACAGCGAACACTGAAGCTTTCTTT
CASSLEGTANTEAFF
>TRBV6-1|NA|NA|TRBJ2-7
TGTGCCAGCATAAAGACCAGAAGCTACGAGCAGTACTTC
CASIKTRSYEQYF
>TRBV29-1|NA|TRBD1|TRBJ1-2
TGCAGCGTGGGACAGGGATATGGCTACACCTTC
CSVGQGYGYTF
>TRBV30|few|TRBD1|TRBJ1-6
TGTGCCTGGAGTGGAGGGGGCCCCTCCTATAATTCACCCCTCCACTTT
CAWSGGGPSYNSPLHF
>TRBV19|NA|NA|TRBJ1-2
TGTGCCAGTAGTAGGGAAGCGCACTATGGCTACACCTTC
CASSREAHYGYTF
>TRBV7-3|NA|NA|TRBJ2-4
TGTGCCAGCAGCTTAACAGGGGGTGCCAAAAACATTCAGTACTTC
CASSLTGGAKNIQYF
>TRBV9|NA|NA|TRBJ2-5
TGTGCCAGCAGCGTAGAGGGCAGGGAGCAAGAGACCCAGTACTTC
CASSVEGREQETQYF
>TRBV4-1|NA|NA|TRBJ2-7
TGCGCCAGCAGCCGACCCGAGGGAGGCAGAAACTACGAGCAGTACTTC
CASSRPEGGRNYEQYF
>TRBV10-3|NA|NA|TRBJ2-3
TGTGCCATCACTGCAGGGGGCACAGATACGCAGTATTTT
CAITAGGTDTQYF
>TRBV15|NA|NA|TRBJ2-6
TGTGCCACCAGCGGGGGGCCGGGCTCTGGGGCCAACGTCCTGACTTTC
CATSGGPGSGANVLTF
>TRBV18|NA|NA|TRBJ2-7
TGTGCCAGCTCACCAACAGGACCGACCTCTTCATACGAGCAGTACTTC
CASSPTGPTSSYEQYF
>TRBV19|few|NA|TRBJ2-7
TGTGCCAGTAGTACCACAGTGACGGCCTACGAGCAGTACTTC
CASSTTVTAYEQYF
>TRBV5-6|once|NA|TRBJ2-5
TGTGCCAGCAGCTTGGGAGGGGGTCGAGGCGAGACCCAGTACTTC
CASSLGGGRGETQYF
>TRBV7-3|NA|NA|TRBJ2-3
TGTGCCAGCAGCCCCCTAGCCCGGGGGCCGCAAGATACGCAGTATTTT
CASSPLARGPQDTQYF
>TRBV29-1|NA|NA|TRBJ1-1
TGCAGCGTTGTGACGGCTGAAGCTTTCTTT
CSVVTAEAFF
>TRBV5-1|NA|TRBD1|TRBJ1-6
TGCGCCAGCAGCTCGGGACAGGGGAATTCACCCCTCCACTTT
CASSSGQGNSPLHF
>TRBV30|NA|NA|TRBJ2-1
TGTGCCTACGGACTATTCCCAAGCTCCTACAATGAGCAGTTCTTC
CAYGLFPSSYNEQFF
>TRBV20-1|few|NA|TRBJ2-1
TGCAGTGCAAACAGAGGCGGTGAGCAGTTCTTC
CSANRGGEQFF
>TRBV18|NA|TRBD1|TRBJ2-4
TGTGCCAGCTCACCGGTACAGGGGCTCACAAACATTCAGTACTTC
CASSPVQGLTNIQYF
>TRBV5-1|NA|NA|TRBJ2-3
TGCGCCAGCAGCGGACTCGGGACAGATACGCAGTATTTT
CASSGLGTDTQYF
>TRBV20-1|NA|NA|TRBJ2-2
TGCAGTGCTAGAGGGGGCGGGGAGCTGTTTTTT
CSARGGGELFF
>TRBV14|NA|NA|TRBJ1-2
TGTGCCAGCAGCCCGGGACGTCTCTATGGCTACACCTTC
CASSPGRLYGYTF
>TRBV5-6|NA|NA|TRBJ2-5
TGTGCCAGCAGCTCCCAAGAGACCCAGTACTTC
CASSSQETQYF
>TRBV9|NA|NA|TRBJ2-1
TGTGCCAGCAGCGTTAGCGGGACAGCACACAATGAGCAGTTCTTC
CASSVSGTAHNEQFF
>TRBV10-3|NA|NA|TRBJ1-6
TGTGCCACCAACGGGACGGAAGATTCACCCCTCCACTTT
CATNGTEDSPLHF
>TRBV27|NA|NA|TRBJ1-2
TGTGCCAGCAGTTTCGACGGACGCTCTAACTATGGCTACACCTTC
CASSFDGRSNYGYTF
>TRBV5-1|NA|NA|TRBJ2-6
TGCGCCAGCAGCTTGGACGGATCCTCTGGGGCCAACGTCCTGACTTTC
CASSLDGSSGANVLTF
>TRBV25-1|NA|NA|TRBJ2-2
TGTGCCAGCCTTGGACGGACCGGGGAGCTGTTTTTT
CASLGRTGELFF
>TRBV29-1|NA|TRBD1|TRBJ1-1
TGCAGCGCCTCTGGACAGGCGGGAGCTGAAGCTTTCTTT
CSASGQAGAEAFF
>TRBV10-3|NA|TRBD2|TRBJ2-3
TGTGCCATCAGTGAGGCCCCCAGACTAGCGGGGAGCACAGATACGCAGTATTTT
CAISEAPRLAGSTDTQYF
>TRBV18|NA|NA|TRBJ2-5
TGTGCCAGCTCCCACAAAGAGACCCAGTACTTC
CASSHKETQYF
>TRBV30|NA|TRBD2|TRBJ2-3
TGTGCCTGGAGTGTCAGCGGGGCGCGCACAGATACGCAGTATTTT
CAWSVSGARTDTQYF
>TRBV2|NA|TRBD1|TRBJ1-2
TGTGCCAGCAACCCGACAGGGATCTATGGCTACACCTTC
CASNPTGIYGYTF
>TRBV7-9|once|NA|TRBJ2-7
TGTGCCAGCAGCACAGGGTTTTACTCCTACGAGCAGTACTTC
CASSTGFYSYEQYF
>TRBV11-1|NA|NA|TRBJ1-2
TGTGCCAGCAGCTTCGGGAGCTATGGCTACACCTTC
CASSFGSYGYTF
>TRBV30|NA|TRBD2|TRBJ2-3
TGTGCCTGGAGCGGGACGCGGGGGAGGCTAAGCACAGATACGCAGTATTTT
CAWSGTRGRLSTDTQYF
>TRBV19|few|NA|TRBJ2-5
TGTGCCAGTAGTTTCCGACAGACTCAAGAGACCCAGTACTTC
CASSFRQTQETQYF
>TRBV29-1|few|NA|TRBJ1-1
TGCAGCGCCTACTCGGGGGAGTGGTACACTGAAGCTTTCTTT
CSAYSGEWYTEAFF
>TRBV30|NA|NA|TRBJ2-7
TGTGCCTGGAGTGCCTCACATTTCGGCGAGCAGTACTTC
CAWSASHFGEQYF
>TRBV29-1|NA|NA|TRBJ2-5
TGCAGCGTTGTGTTGGGAGAGACCCAGTACTTC
CSVVLGETQYF
>TRBV19|NA|NA|TRBJ2-2
TGTGCCAGTAGTCTCGGGCCCATCGGGGAGCTGTTTTTT
CASSLGPIGELFF
>TRBV7-2|few|TRBD1|TRBJ1-5
TGTGCCAGCAGCTTGACAGGGGGCAATCAGCCCCAGCATTTT
CASSLTGGNQPQHF
>TRBV29-1|NA|TRBD1|TRBJ1-2
TGCAGCGCCTCCGGGACAGTCTATGGCTACACCTTC
CSASGTVYGYTF
>TRBV28|few|NA|TRBJ1-5
TGTGCCAGCATCGGGTTCGGGAGAGCCAATCAGCCCCAGCATTTT
CASIGFGRANQPQHF
>TRBV30|NA|NA|TRBJ1-3
TGTGCCTGGAGTACGGGGCAGGATGGAAACACCATATATTTT
CAWSTGQDGNTIYF
>TRBV29-1|NA|NA|TRBJ1-5
TGCAGCGTCCAAACAGGATATAGCAATCAGCCCCAGCATTTT
CSVQTGYSNQPQHF